Below are 7 T cell receptor beta chains sequenced from a single sample in a study of blood T cell repertoires in COVID-19. The assay was immunoSEQ multiplex PCR, and TCRdb's table has in-frame clones only and misses some. The sample has approximately 70,000 clones, roughly 85% seen once. Sequencing was done on a sample of peripheral blood. The receptors derive from a woman at least 80 years old with acute or convalescent COVID-19.

The sample holds many counts of this clone. The gene calls are TRBV30 and TRBJ1-2, with D maybe TRBD1 (5 bases). From germline, CDR1 is GTSNPN and CDR2 SVGIG (reference sequence). CDR3 length: 12 amino acids. Trimming took off 1 base at V and 5 bases at J, with 8 bases between the two ends. CDR3 DNA sequence: TGTGCCTGGAGTGAGGGGCTATATGGCTACACCTTC. This encodes CAWSEGLYGYTF.

This clone has only one observation. This rearrangement joins TRBV6-5 to TRBJ2-1, with 15 bases lining up with TRBD2. Germline V gives CDR1 MNHEY, CDR2 SVGAGI. The CDR3 covers 15 residues. J gave up 9 bases and V 7 bases, and 7 bases lay outside the gene matches. The CDR3 coding sequence is TGTGCCAGCATCGAAGGGGGACTAGCGGGGGGTGAGCAGTTCTTC. It specifies CASIEGGLAGGEQFF.

This rearrangement joins TRBV9 to TRBJ2-1; 8 bases align to TRBD2. Losses at the gene ends were 3 bases for V and 7 bases for J; bases not matched to a gene: 9. This CDR3 region has 15 residues. The germline V gene encodes CDR1 SGDLS and CDR2 YYNGEE. This CDR3 reads CASSAGGALRNEQFF. In nucleotides, the CDR3 is TGTGCCAGCAGCGCGGGGGGGGCCCTGAGAAATGAGCAGTTCTTC.

The chain joins TRBV2 to TRBJ1-4; 8 bases line up with TRBD1. With V trimmed by 3 bases and J by 4 bases, 4 bases remained unmatched. The CDR3 consists of 15 residues. Germline V gives CDR1 SNHLY, CDR2 FYNNEI. Here the CDR3 reads CASSDPGGYNEKLFF. The CDR3 nucleotides read TGTGCCAGCAGTGATCCAGGGGGCTATAATGAAAAACTGTTTTTT.

J is TRBJ2-4 and V is TRBV18; D gene ambiguous. CDR3 length: 15 residues. The germline V and J ends were trimmed by 2 bases and 6 bases, with 14 bases remaining between them. Germline V CDR1 and CDR2: KGHSH, LQKENI. For the CDR3, the DNA is TGTGCCAGCTCACCAAACAGAAACTCAGGAAACATTCAGTACTTC. Residues: CASSPNRNSGNIQYF.

V gene TRBV5-5 combines with J gene TRBJ1-5; TRBD1 matches at 7 bases. In germline, CDR1 is SGHKS, CDR2 YYEKEE (reference sequence). The CDR3 length is 15 residues. V was pared by 4 bases and J by 3 bases, with 7 bases of the junction left unmatched. CDR3 in amino acids: CASSLGTVSNQPQHF. The DNA of the CDR3 is TGTGCCAGCAGCCTAGGGACAGTTTCCAATCAGCCCCAGCATTTT.

Only a few counts were recorded for this clone. V and J are TRBV25-1 and TRBJ1-6; TRBD1 matches 9 bases. The V gene's germline CDR1 is MGHDK and CDR2 SYGVNS. Trimming removed 4 bases from V and 0 bases from J; junction bases left unmatched: 4. The CDR3 covers 17 residues. In DNA form, the CDR3 reads TGTGCCAGCAGTGGGGGACAGGGCGACTCCTATAATTCACCCCTCCACTTT. The encoded protein is CASSGGQGDSYNSPLHF.